Below, 27 T cell receptor beta chains from the same sample are listed, as sequenced in a study. TCRdb re-called the 5' RACE reads through MiXCR, storing one row per CDR3 protein. The table shows approximately 8,900 distinct CDR3 sequences, with 27% occurring only once. The sequencing input was naive CD4+ T cells sorted from a lymph node. Documented subset: naive CD4+ T cells, CD4+CD45RA+CD25-. These receptor sequences come from a female donor with breast cancer.

The gene calls are TRBV7-9 and TRBJ2-5, with D maybe TRBD2 (5 bases). Per germline, CDR1 SEHNR and CDR2 FQNEAQ (reference sequence). V lost 5 bases and J lost 5, with 12 bases in between. This CDR3 is 13 amino acids long. CDR3 region: CASSPLTGETQYF. DNA of the CDR3: TGTGCCAGCAGCCCCCTGACGGGGGAGACCCAGTACTTC. Supplemented by reference TRBV7-9 and TRBJ2-5, the full variable domain reads DTGVSQNPRHKITKRGQNVTFRCDPISEHNRLYWYRQTLGQGPEFLTYFQNEAQLEKSRLLSDRFSAERPKGSFSTLEIQRTEQGDSAMYLCASSPLTGETQYFGPGTRLLVL.

This clonotype is labeled as large (0.1 to 1%). The chain joins TRBV29-1 to TRBJ2-7, with D perhaps TRBD1 (5 bases). The CDR3 sequence is 14 residues long. V gave up 7 bases and J gave up 0 bases, with 16 bases separating them. Germline values: CDR1 SQVTM, CDR2 ANQGSEA. In nucleotides, the CDR3 is TGCAGCGCCGTTGGAGACAGAGGCTCCTACGAGCAGTACTTC. It yields the protein CSAVGDRGSYEQYF.

The genes are TRBV6-4 and TRBJ2-2, with D possibly being TRBD1 (6 bases). Trimming pared 2 bases from V and 6 bases from J, leaving 16 bases between. Germline V CDR1 and CDR2: MRHNA, SNTAGT. The CDR3 has 16 residues. In nucleotides, the CDR3 is TGTGCCAGCAGTGACAGCCGGACAGACGGGGCCGGGGAGCTGTTTTTT. It codes for CASSDSRTDGAGELFF.

With regard to this clonotype: Given the absence of the conserved phenylalanine or tryptophan at the CDR3 end, a read error is likely. CDR3 loop: CASSLASVASGANEQFY. The CDR3 DNA reads TGCGCCAGCAGCTTGGCCTCGGTTGCTAGCGGGGCTAATGAGCAGTTCTAC. The rearrangement links TRBV5-1 to TRBJ2-1, with 9 bases fitting TRBD2. The CDR3 has 17 residues. After removal of 0 bases from V and 7 bases from J, the junction contained 11 bases not matched to a gene. Germline V gene sequence: CDR1 SGHRS, CDR2 YFSETQ.

In the case of this clonotype: The junction departs from germline at one end; a sequencing error may be responsible. The chain links TRBV10-3 to TRBJ2-1; D gene unclear. The CDR3 loop spans 11 amino acids. Germline V CDR1 and CDR2: ENHRY, SYGVKD. DNA of the CDR3: TGTGCCGTCAGTTCTTTAAGCGAGCAGTTCTTC. Its translation is CAVSSLSEQFF.

As to this clonotype: A much larger clone differs from this one at a single base, so this may be a read error. The conserved phenylalanine or tryptophan normally closing the CDR3 is absent here, so this likely arose from a read error. The chain employs TRBV20-1 and TRBJ2-4; 7 bases are shared with TRBD2. Germline CDR1 reads DFQATT; CDR2 reads SNEGSKA (reference sequence). Trimming at V came to 3 bases and at J to 9 bases, leaving 8 bases not matched to a gene. The CDR3 has 13 amino acids. The DNA of the CDR3 is TGCAGTGCTAGGGGGGGGAAAGGTGGCATTCAGTACCTC. Encoded protein: CSARGGKGGIQYL.

This clonotype was counted ten times or more. The V call is TRBV29-1, the J call TRBJ2-3; no firm D call. In germline, CDR1 is SQVTM, CDR2 ANQGSEA. The CDR3 has 14 residues. With 4 bases removed from V and 0 bases from J, the gap between germline ends came to 11 bases. CDR3 loop: CSVVSTPSTDTQYF. CDR3 bases: TGCAGCGTTGTGAGTACACCTAGCACAGATACGCAGTATTTT.

This clonotype is labeled as medium-sized. The chain employs TRBV5-1 and TRBJ2-1; 7 bases line up with TRBD2. V was clipped by 8 bases and J by 1 base; unmatched bases: 15. The germline CDR1 and CDR2 sequences are SGHRS and YFSETQ. The CDR3 length is 17 residues. This CDR3 is CASSPPGGSVSYNEQFF. The CDR3 coding sequence is TGCGCCAGTAGTCCCCCGGGCGGGAGCGTGTCCTACAATGAGCAGTTCTTC.

The chain has TRBV5-1 and TRBJ2-7; 7 nucleotides agree with TRBD1. In germline, CDR1 is SGHRS, CDR2 YFSETQ. J lost 3 bases, V lost 4 bases, and 10 bases had no gene match. The CDR3 is 15 amino acids. Written as DNA, the CDR3 is TGCGCCAGCAGCCACTACTTGGGACAGAACTACGAGCAGTACTTC. Protein product: CASSHYLGQNYEQYF.

The rearrangement joins TRBV4-1 to TRBJ1-1, with TRBD1 matching 11 bases. This CDR3 has 14 residues. Germline V gives CDR1 MGHRA, CDR2 YSYEKL. Trimming took 5 bases from V and 5 from J; bases not matched to a gene: 4. Written as DNA, the CDR3 is TGCGCCAGCAGCTGGGACAGGGGGGGGACTGAAGCTTTCTTT. This encodes CASSWDRGGTEAFF.

The table lists this clonotype with a few counts. J is TRBJ1-2 and V is TRBV28; no definite D call. Germline V gives CDR1 MDHEN, CDR2 SYDVKM. The CDR3 extends over 14 amino acids. The V end lost 1 base, the J end lost 4 bases, and 10 bases lay between the germline ends. CDR3 in amino acids: CASSLSPDPYGYTF. The CDR3 region has the DNA TGTGCCAGCAGTTTATCCCCAGACCCCTATGGCTACACCTTC.

This clonotype was seen only a few times. This sequence joins TRBV30 and TRBJ1-2, with 7 bases that match TRBD1. This CDR3 is 13 amino acids long. The trim removed 2 bases at V and 3 bases at J, leaving 3 bases unmatched. Looked up from germline, CDR1 is GTSNPN and CDR2 is SVGIG (reference sequence). CDR3 DNA sequence: TGTGCCTGGAGTTACGGGACAGACTATGGCTACACCTTC. Translated, it gives CAWSYGTDYGYTF.

This clonotype was counted ten times or more. The chain joins TRBV3-1 to TRBJ1-1; D unclear. CDR3 length equals 13 residues. V lost 0 bases, J lost 6 bases, and 8 bases lay in between. From germline, CDR1 is LGHDT and CDR2 YNNKEL (reference sequence). CDR3 nucleotides: TGTGCCAGCAGCCAAGACGGCGCTTCTGAAGCTTTCTTT. Translated: CASSQDGASEAFF.

This clonotype counts as medium-sized. The chain uses TRBV20-1 and TRBJ2-3; 9 bases map to TRBD2. CDR3 length: 15 amino acids. Germline CDR1 and CDR2: DFQATT and SNEGSKA (reference sequence). V shed 4 bases, J shed 4 bases, and the junction held 9 bases outside the gene matches. The CDR3 spells CSATRSGRAADTQYF. For the CDR3, the DNA is TGCAGTGCTACCCGTAGCGGGAGAGCCGCAGATACGCAGTATTTT.

A note on this clonotype: Germline and junction disagree at one end, which may indicate a read error. The chain has TRBV4-1 and TRBJ1-1; no reliable D call. In germline, CDR1 is MGHRA, CDR2 YSYEKL. The CDR3 runs to 15 residues. The CDR3 coding sequence is TGCGCCAGCAACCATGTCCAGGCGGGAAACACTGAAGCGTTCTTT. It encodes CASNHVQAGNTEAFF.

To note about this clonotype: Mismatch with germline at one junction end may stem from a read error. The chain links TRBV27 to TRBJ2-7, with 10 bases lining up with TRBD2. There are 14 residues in the CDR3. CDR1 is MNHEY and CDR2 is SMNVEV in the germline V gene (reference sequence). In DNA form, the CDR3 reads TGTGCCAGCAGTTGGAGCGGGAGGGCATACGAGCAGCACTTC. The encoded protein is CASSWSGRAYEQHF.

Ten or more counts support this clonotype. The V call is TRBV6-5, the J call TRBJ1-5, with TRBD1 matching 7 bases. The CDR3 runs to 14 residues. Germline assignment: CDR1 MNHEY and CDR2 SVGAGI. V gave up 6 bases and J gave up 6 bases; unmatched junction bases: 8. Here the CDR3 reads CASSRQGEGQPQHF. The CDR3 nucleotides read TGTGCCAGCAGCCGACAGGGTGAAGGTCAGCCCCAGCATTTT.

This chain joins TRBV19 and TRBJ2-1; 7 bases line up with TRBD2. Trimming took 3 bases from V and 9 from J; bases not matched to a gene: 5. CDR3 length: 13 residues. Germline values: CDR1 LNHDA, CDR2 SQIVND (reference sequence). The CDR3: CASSIMGGGEQFF. For the CDR3, the DNA is TGTGCCAGTAGTATCATGGGGGGGGGTGAGCAGTTCTTC.

As concerns this clonotype: An end of the junction differs from the germline gene, which may be a read error. The V call is TRBV7-8, the J call TRBJ2-1; 11 nucleotides align to TRBD1. Looked up from germline, CDR1 is SGHVS and CDR2 is FQNEAQ. The CDR3 is 15 residues long. The DNA of the CDR3 is TGTGCCAGTAGCTTGGACAGGGGGCTCTACGATGAGCAGTTCTTC. Translation: CASSLDRGLYDEQFF.

Within the sample, this clonotype is medium-sized. The chain links TRBV12-3 or TRBV12-4 to TRBJ1-2; D unresolved. CDR3 size: 14 residues. V was clipped by 6 bases and J by 1 base, with 12 bases between them. CDR3 nucleotides: TGTGCCAGCAGACCTCGTTTGAATAACTATGGCTACACCTTC. Protein sequence: CASRPRLNNYGYTF.

By share, this clonotype ranks as medium-sized. The chain carries TRBV20-1 and TRBJ2-1; D gene uncertain. Trimming took off 5 bases at V and 1 base at J, with 12 bases between the two ends. The CDR3 has 14 residues. Germline assignment: CDR1 DFQATT and CDR2 SNEGSKA (reference sequence). CDR3 region: CSALDPLSYNEQFF. The CDR3 nucleotides are TGCAGTGCTCTCGACCCCCTTTCCTACAATGAGCAGTTCTTC.

This clonotype showed up just a few times. This may come from a read error, since a much larger clone is one base off. V gene TRBV6-5 combines with J gene TRBJ2-1; TRBD2 matches at 9 bases. CDR1 is MNHEY and CDR2 is SVGAGI in the germline V gene. CDR3 length: 16 amino acids. V gave up 5 bases and J gave up 3 bases; unmatched junction bases: 8. The CDR3 region is CASSMTGGRDYNEQFF. CDR3 DNA: TGTGCCAGCAGTATGACTGGCGGGAGGGACTACAATGAGCAGTTCTTC.

By sample fraction, this clonotype is large. CDR3 region: CASTWGQRSYEQYF. The CDR3 region has the DNA TGTGCCAGCACTTGGGGACAGCGCTCCTACGAGCAGTACTTC. This chain uses TRBV28 with TRBJ2-7; TRBD1 aligns across 7 bases. V lost 7 bases to trimming and J lost 0 bases; unmatched junction nucleotides: 6. The length of the CDR3 is 14 residues. CDR1 is MDHEN and CDR2 is SYDVKM in the germline V gene.

As concerns this clonotype: A much larger clone is a single base away; this may be a read error. The chain carries TRBV11-2 and TRBJ2-3; 9 bases map to TRBD2. In germline, CDR1 is SGHAT, CDR2 FQNNGV. The CDR3 extends over 17 amino acids. The CDR3 DNA follows: TGTGCCTGCAGCTTAGTGTCTAGCGGGACGAGCACAGATACGCAGTATTTT. Amino acids: CACSLVSSGTSTDTQYF. Variable domain in full (rest from reference TRBV11-2 and TRBJ2-3): EAGVAQSPRYKIIEKRQSVAFWCNPISGHATLYWYQQILGQGPKLLIQFQNNGVVDDSQLPKDRFSAERLKGVDSTLKIQPAKLEDSAVYLCACSLVSSGTSTDTQYFGPGTRLTVL.

In this sample, this clonotype is medium-sized. The J gene is TRBJ1-1, the V gene TRBV12-3 or TRBV12-4; D not resolved. V dropped 5 bases and J dropped 1 base, with 17 bases sitting between them. The CDR3 extends over 16 amino acids. The DNA for the CDR3 is TGTGCCAGCAGTGTACTGCTCGGGGATAGGAACACTGAAGCTTTCTTT. This gives the protein CASSVLLGDRNTEAFF.

The chain carries TRBV6-6 and TRBJ1-1; a weak D match, TRBD1 (6 bases). CDR3 length equals 14 residues. The V and J ends lost 2 bases and 1 base respectively, with 8 bases between them. Germline V gene sequence: CDR1 MNHNY, CDR2 SVGAGI (reference sequence). In DNA, the CDR3 is TGTGCCAGCAGTTACCAGGGGTCGAACACTGAAGCTTTCTTT. Translated: CASSYQGSNTEAFF.

This clonotype is labeled as large. This chain links TRBV20-1 with TRBJ2-6; 7 bases line up with TRBD1. The CDR3 runs to 15 residues. Germline CDR1 DFQATT, CDR2 SNEGSKA (reference sequence). With 3 bases clipped from V and 4 bases from J, the junction kept 6 bases outside the gene matches. The CDR3 DNA follows: TGCAGTGCTAGCCGGACAGGCCCCGGGGCCAACGTCCTGACTTTC. It translates to CSASRTGPGANVLTF.